The subject of this entry is one T cell receptor (beta chain). Its antigen is not yet known. The input lacks base qualities; no much larger clone sits a single base away. At diagnosis, peripheral blood, uninvolved tumor-adjacent lung and tumor were collected and stored as a combination of fresh-frozen and FFPE material. For TCR repertoire profiling, blood samples were analyzed in the form of peripheral blood mononuclear cells. The immunoSEQ Assay was used to sequence TCR beta CDR3 regions from DNA. The published analysis was carried out like this. T cell density was computed as TCR beta template counts normalized to usable DNA estimated by amplifying housekeeping genes. Richness was estimated using the preseqR package, with extrapolation to 400,000 templates for PBMC samples and to 120,000 templates for tissue samples. Clonality was defined by subtracting Pielou's evenness from one. Tissue-enriched TCRs were identified by differential abundance testing using productive amino-acid clonotypes, minimum total count 5 and alpha 0.1. The Jaccard Index and the Morisita Overlap Index were used to measure how much the repertoires overlapped between compartments. TCR beta CDR3s were clustered by GLIPH together with public tetramer-defined viral CDR3s, and at least three viral sequences plus V-gene enrichment were required for viral motifs. TCRdb's version of the immuneACCESS table is confined to in-frame rearrangements and falls short of the full clone set. An unresolved V gene accounts for under half of the shortfall where checked; the remainder is of unknown origin. The DNA gave D and trimming, while V, J and clone size come from that table. Present in this sample are 16,000 or so clones, roughly 82% of which were seen just once. The ten top clones hold roughly 29% of the sample.

The sample belongs to a study of T cells in localized non-small cell lung cancer (dated by TCRdb to 2020 to 2022). About the full investigation: T cell repertoires of fewer than 250 early-stage NSCLC patients were analyzed, with tumors being compared against uninvolved tumor-adjacent lungs. A mean age of around 69 years was recorded for the NSCLC patients, of whom under 150 were male and some 99 were female. All 250 or so NSCLC patients in the cohort were treatment-naive and had localized lung tumors that were resected.

CDR1 and CDR2 (MNHNY, SVGAGI) derive from the germline V gene (reference sequence). Germline trimming: 5 bases from V, 6 bases from J; junction bases outside gene matches: 10. From its cysteine to its phenylalanine, the CDR3 spans 14 amino acids. Left in the record is the CDR3 DNA by itself, 42 bases read in frame from the first base. Results the study describes overall, beyond this receptor: Uninvolved tumor-adjacent lung showed the highest T cell clonality, higher than tumor, which suggests more focused antigenic responses in the uninvolved tumor-adjacent lung. A median of roughly 60 of the top 100 tumor clones turned up in the paired uninvolved adjacent lung, and about 28 of those clones also ranked among the top 100 of that same adjacent lung. Higher T cell density in blood was associated with longer overall survival, whereas higher clonality in adjacent lung was associated with shorter survival. Because multi-region tumor sequencing was not done, intratumor heterogeneity could not be ruled out. Because of the exploratory design, TCR variables were selected using unadjusted p-values without false-discovery rate correction.

The sequence is built from TRBV6-6 and TRBJ2-7; 7 nucleotides in the junction match TRBD1. Source: peripheral blood, taken before any cancer treatment. This receptor was taken from a male donor at least 60 years old with stage I lung adenocarcinoma. The nucleotide sequence is given as TGTGCCAGCAGTCGAGACAGGGATAGGGGCGAGCAGTACTTC. Its protein product is CASSRDRDRGEQYF.